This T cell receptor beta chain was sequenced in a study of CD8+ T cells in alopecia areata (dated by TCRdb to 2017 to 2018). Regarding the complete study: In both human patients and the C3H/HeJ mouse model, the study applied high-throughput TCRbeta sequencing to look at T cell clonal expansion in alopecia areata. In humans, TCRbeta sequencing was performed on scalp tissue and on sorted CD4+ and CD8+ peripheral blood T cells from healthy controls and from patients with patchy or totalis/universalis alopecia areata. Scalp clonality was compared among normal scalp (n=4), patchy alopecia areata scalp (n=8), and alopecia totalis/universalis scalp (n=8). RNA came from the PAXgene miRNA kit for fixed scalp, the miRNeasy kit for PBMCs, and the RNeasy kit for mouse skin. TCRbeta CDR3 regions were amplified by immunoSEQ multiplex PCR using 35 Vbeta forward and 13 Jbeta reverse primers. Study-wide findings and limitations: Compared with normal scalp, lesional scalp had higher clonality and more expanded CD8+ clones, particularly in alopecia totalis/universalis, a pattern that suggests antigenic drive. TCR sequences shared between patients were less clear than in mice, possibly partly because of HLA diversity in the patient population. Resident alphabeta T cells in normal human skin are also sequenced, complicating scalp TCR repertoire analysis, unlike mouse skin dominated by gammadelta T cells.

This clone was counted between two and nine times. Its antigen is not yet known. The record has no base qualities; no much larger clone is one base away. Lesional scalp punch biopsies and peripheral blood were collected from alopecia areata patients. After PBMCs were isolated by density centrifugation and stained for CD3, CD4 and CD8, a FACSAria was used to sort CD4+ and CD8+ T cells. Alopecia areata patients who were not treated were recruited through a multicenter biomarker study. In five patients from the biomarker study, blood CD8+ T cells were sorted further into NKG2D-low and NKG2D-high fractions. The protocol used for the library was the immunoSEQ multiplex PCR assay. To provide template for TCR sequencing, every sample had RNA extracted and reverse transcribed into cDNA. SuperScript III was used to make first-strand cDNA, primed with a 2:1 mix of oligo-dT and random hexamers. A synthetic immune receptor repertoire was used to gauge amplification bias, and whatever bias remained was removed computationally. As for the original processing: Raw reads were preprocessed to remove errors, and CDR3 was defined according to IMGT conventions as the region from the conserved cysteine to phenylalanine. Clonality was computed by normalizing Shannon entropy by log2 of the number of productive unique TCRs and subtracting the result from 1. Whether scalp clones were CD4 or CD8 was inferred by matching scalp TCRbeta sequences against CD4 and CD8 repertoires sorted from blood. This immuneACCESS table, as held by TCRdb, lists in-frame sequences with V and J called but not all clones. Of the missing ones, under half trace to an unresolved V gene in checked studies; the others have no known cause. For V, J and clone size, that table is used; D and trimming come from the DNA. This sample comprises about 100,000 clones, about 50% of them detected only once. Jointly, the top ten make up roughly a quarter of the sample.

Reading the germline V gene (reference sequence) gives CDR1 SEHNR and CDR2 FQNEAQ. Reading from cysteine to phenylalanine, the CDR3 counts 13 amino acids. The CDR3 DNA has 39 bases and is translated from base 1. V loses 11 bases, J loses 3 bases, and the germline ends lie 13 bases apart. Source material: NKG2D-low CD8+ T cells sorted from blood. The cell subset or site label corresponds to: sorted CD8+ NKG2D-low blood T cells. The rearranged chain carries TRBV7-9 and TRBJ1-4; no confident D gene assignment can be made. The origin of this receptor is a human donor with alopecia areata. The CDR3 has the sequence CAAGSYSNEKLFF. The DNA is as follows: TGTGCCGCTGGTAGTTACTCTAATGAAAAACTGTTTTTT. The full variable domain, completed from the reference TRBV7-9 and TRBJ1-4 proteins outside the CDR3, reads DTGVSQNPRHKITKRGQNVTFRCDPISEHNRLYWYRQTLGQGPEFLTYFQNEAQLEKSRLLSDRFSAERPKGSFSTLEIQRTEQGDSAMYLCAAGSYSNEKLFFGSGTQLSVL.